What follows is one T cell receptor (beta chain) and its context. This sample was included in a study of blood T cell repertoires in COVID-19. V shed 5 bases and J shed 9 bases, with 26 bases lying between them. This CDR3 spans 17 amino acids. Germline V gene data show CDR1 as PRHDT and CDR2 as FYEKMQ (reference sequence). TCRdb keeps only in-frame clones here, not all; method: immunoSEQ multiplex PCR. This table holds 350,000 to 500,000 clones, 88% found once. The chain uses TRBV13 and TRBJ1-3; D might be TRBD1 (5 bases). This TCR was recovered from a woman aged 18 to 35 who had been exposed to COVID-19. The sample was PBMCs or T cells enriched from blood (not recorded which). CDR3: CASSPAGQGQTPRTIYF. In nucleotides, the CDR3 is TGTGCCAGCAGCCCAGCAGGGCAGGGCCAAACCCCCCGCACCATATATTTT.